The 32 T cell receptor beta chains below were found in one sample sequenced in a study of identical twins. TCRdb re-called the 5' RACE reads with MiXCR, one entry per CDR3 protein. This sample yields under 900,000 distinct CDR3 sequences, of which around a sixth are seen a single time; 13% belongs to the top ten. The same data also contributed to another study, on T cells expressing NK-cell markers.

Input material: PBMCs. All receptors come from a woman aged 18-30 years in good health.

In this sample, this clonotype turned up once. The chain recombines TRBV16 with TRBJ1-2, with TRBD1 matching over 7 bases. CDR3 length: 13 amino acids. After removal of 8 bases from V and 4 bases from J, the junction contained 7 bases not matched to a gene. Germline CDR1 and CDR2: KGHSY and FQNENV. The CDR3 reads CASRRDSTYGYTF. CDR3 nucleotides: TGTGCCAGCCGCAGGGACAGTACCTATGGCTACACCTTC.

This clonotype has ten or more counts. V usage is TRBV20-1 and J usage is TRBJ2-1; 11 positions match TRBD2. Germline lookup yields CDR1 DFQATT and CDR2 SNEGSKA (reference sequence). This CDR3 spans 13 amino acids. CDR3 in amino acids: CRPTSGSYNEQFF. The CDR3 nucleotides read TGCAGGCCCACTAGCGGGAGTTACAATGAGCAGTTCTTC.

This rearrangement joins TRBV10-3 to TRBJ2-7; 11 positions agree with TRBD2. The CDR3 contains 14 residues. V shed 4 bases and J 4 bases; nucleotides not matched to a gene: 3. Germline-derived CDR1 and CDR2 are ENHRY and SYGVKD. The CDR3 bases are TGTGCCATCAGTGGAGGGACTAGCGGTTACGAGCAGTACTTC. This sequence encodes CAISGGTSGYEQYF.

This clonotype was seen only a few times. This chain uses TRBV4-3 with TRBJ2-3; D is unclear. The CDR3 sequence is 14 residues long. The V gene lost 0 bases and the J gene lost 4 bases, with 8 bases spanning the gap. From germline, CDR1 is LGHNA and CDR2 YSLEER. The chain's CDR3 is CASSQDMGPDTQYF. CDR3 bases: TGCGCCAGCAGCCAAGATATGGGTCCAGATACGCAGTATTTT.

This clonotype was seen a handful of times. The V gene is TRBV9, the J gene TRBJ2-5; D is perhaps TRBD2 (6 bases). This CDR3 comprises 16 residues. CDR1 and CDR2 from the germline V gene are SGDLS and YYNGEE. V dropped 0 bases and J dropped 4 bases, with 16 bases sitting between them. The CDR3 loop reads CASSVGGGKGRETQYF. In nucleotides, the CDR3 is TGTGCCAGCAGCGTAGGTGGGGGGAAGGGACGAGAGACCCAGTACTTC.

V is TRBV4-3 and J is TRBJ1-1; weak D call: TRBD1 (5 bases). CDR1 is LGHNA, CDR2 YSLEER, per germline. V lost 4 bases and J lost 6, with 18 bases in between. This CDR3 comprises 15 residues. CDR3 sequence reads: CASSRWSRDSPEAFF. CDR3 sequence (DNA): TGCGCCAGCAGCCGCTGGAGTAGGGACTCACCTGAAGCTTTCTTT.

The J gene is TRBJ2-1, the V gene TRBV9; 7 bases are a match to TRBD2. CDR3 length equals 14 residues. CDR1 is SGDLS, CDR2 YYNGEE, per germline. The junction had 9 bases not matched to a gene; V was cut back by 3 bases and J by 9 bases. The DNA of the CDR3 is TGTGCCAGCAGCGCCGGACTAGTAGTGGGTGAGCAGTTCTTC. As protein: CASSAGLVVGEQFF. The full variable domain, its missing parts supplied by reference TRBV9 and TRBJ2-1, is DSGVTQTPKHLITATGQRVTLRCSPRSGDLSVYWYQQSLDQGLQFLIQYYNGEERAKGNILERFSAQQFPDLHSELNLSSLELGDSALYFCASSAGLVVGEQFFGPGTRLTVL.

J is TRBJ2-1 and V is TRBV20-1; 11 bases are a match to TRBD2. Losses at the gene ends were 4 bases for V and 5 bases for J; bases not matched to a gene: 1. This CDR3 has 13 residues. From germline, CDR1 is DFQATT and CDR2 SNEGSKA (reference sequence). The CDR3 bases are TGCAGTGCTATACTAGCGGGGGACAATGAGCAGTTCTTC. Protein sequence: CSAILAGDNEQFF.

This chain's CDR3 is CAISLGRGKLFF. The DNA for the CDR3 is TGTGCCATCAGTCTTGGCAGGGGAAAGCTGTTTTTT. The gene calls are TRBV10-3 and TRBJ2-2, with TRBD1 as a possible D gene (6 bases). With 5 bases removed from V and 12 bases from J, the gap between germline ends came to 13 bases. This CDR3 region has 12 residues. The germline V gene encodes CDR1 ENHRY and CDR2 SYGVKD.

V usage is TRBV5-4 and J usage is TRBJ1-1, with D hard to call. The CDR3 spans 14 residues. V was trimmed by 2 bases and J by 1 base, leaving 9 bases between them. Germline V gives CDR1 SGHNT, CDR2 YYREEE (reference sequence). The CDR3 sequence is CASSFRRENTEAFF. CDR3 sequence (DNA): TGTGCCAGCAGCTTCAGGAGGGAGAACACTGAAGCTTTCTTT.

This clonotype was picked up a small number of times. The V call is TRBV6-1, the J call TRBJ2-2, with a tentative D call TRBD1 (6 bases). V was clipped by 7 bases and J by 0 bases, with 6 bases between them. CDR1 and CDR2 (germline): MNHNS, SASEGT. The CDR3 sequence is 13 residues long. The CDR3: CASNRANTGELFF. For the CDR3, the DNA is TGTGCCAGCAACAGGGCGAACACCGGGGAGCTGTTTTTT.

This clonotype was seen a few times. The chain links TRBV20-1 to TRBJ2-1, with D possibly matching TRBD1 (5 bases). Per germline, CDR1 DFQATT and CDR2 SNEGSKA (reference sequence). Trimming shortened V by 4 bases and J by 9 bases, and 13 bases separated the two germline ends. The CDR3 has 12 amino acids. The CDR3 DNA reads TGCAGTGCTAACTACAGGCTGTCTGAGCAGTTCTTC. Its translation is CSANYRLSEQFF.

The chain uses TRBV4-3 and TRBJ2-2; weak D call: TRBD2 (6 bases). V lost 4 bases and J 6 bases, leaving 12 bases between the germline ends. The V gene's germline CDR1 is LGHNA and CDR2 YSLEER. The CDR3 covers 14 residues. This CDR3 reads CASSLGWEAGELFF. CDR3 DNA: TGCGCCAGCAGCCTCGGGTGGGAGGCCGGGGAGCTGTTTTTT.

This sequence joins TRBV9 and TRBJ1-1, with D perhaps TRBD1 (5 bases). CDR1 and CDR2 from the germline V gene are SGDLS and YYNGEE. Trimming shortened V by 2 bases and J by 0 bases, and 14 bases separated the two germline ends. CDR3 length: 16 amino acids. This chain's CDR3 is CASSVLGTAMNTEAFF. CDR3 nucleotide sequence: TGTGCCAGCAGCGTTTTGGGGACGGCAATGAACACTGAAGCTTTCTTT.

This chain links TRBV20-1 with TRBJ2-3, with D unclear. V dropped 0 bases and J dropped 2 bases, with 9 bases sitting between them. CDR3 length: 14 residues. CDR1 DFQATT and CDR2 SNEGSKA come from the germline V gene (reference sequence). The CDR3: CSARDDPFTDTQYF. In DNA, the CDR3 is TGCAGTGCTAGAGACGACCCTTTCACAGATACGCAGTATTTT.

The chain employs TRBV5-5 and TRBJ2-5; tentatively, D is TRBD2 (5 bases). V lost 4 bases and J 5 bases, leaving 12 bases between the germline ends. Germline CDR1 reads SGHKS; CDR2 reads YYEKEE (reference sequence). This CDR3 contains 13 residues. CDR3 bases: TGTGCCAGCAGCCACGGACTGCGGGAGACCCAGTACTTC. Residues: CASSHGLRETQYF.

The rearrangement joins TRBV11-3 to TRBJ2-1, with D unclear. This CDR3 is built from 13 residues. The germline CDR1 and CDR2 sequences are SGHNT and YENEEA. V shed 1 base and J shed 5 bases, with 6 bases lying between them. In DNA, the CDR3 is TGTGCCAGCAGCTTAGCGGATGACAATGAGCAGTTCTTC. Residues: CASSLADDNEQFF.

V is TRBV20-1 and J is TRBJ1-2, with 12 nucleotides matching TRBD1. V shed 0 bases, J shed 4 bases, and the junction held 6 bases outside the gene matches. Germline CDR1 and CDR2: DFQATT and SNEGSKA (reference sequence). The CDR3 spans 16 residues. CDR3 in amino acids: CSARDPTGQGAYGYTF. As DNA, the CDR3 is TGCAGTGCTAGAGATCCCACGGGACAGGGGGCCTATGGCTACACCTTC.

J is TRBJ2-2 and V is TRBV5-1; D gene unclear. Trimming cost V 0 bases and J 4 bases, with 13 bases left between them. The CDR3 has 16 amino acids. Germline CDR1 and CDR2: SGHRS and YFSETQ. The DNA for the CDR3 is TGCGCCAGCAGCTTGGGCAGCACCCACATCACCGGGGAGCTGTTTTTT. It translates to CASSLGSTHITGELFF.

This clonotype is a singleton in its sample. This chain uses TRBV7-9 with TRBJ2-2; 10 bases fit TRBD1. The germline CDR1 and CDR2 sequences are SEHNR and FQNEAQ (reference sequence). V lost 4 bases to trimming and J lost 3 bases; unmatched junction nucleotides: 5. This CDR3 has 16 residues. In DNA, the CDR3 is TGTGCCAGCAGCTCGCGGGGACAGGGGCACACCGGGGAGCTGTTTTTT. It codes for CASSSRGQGHTGELFF.

This clonotype was counted at least ten times. This chain links TRBV12-3 or TRBV12-4 with TRBJ2-3; D is possibly TRBD1 (6 bases). V was trimmed by 5 bases and J by 4 bases, leaving 10 bases between them. The CDR3 is made up of 13 amino acids. The CDR3 DNA follows: TGTGCCAGCAGTCTACAGGGTGCAGATACGCAGTATTTT. Its translation: CASSLQGADTQYF.

The V and J genes are TRBV2 and TRBJ2-7; D might be TRBD1 or TRBD2, each matching 5 bases. Germline CDR1 is SNHLY and CDR2 is FYNNEI. Between the trimmed V and J ends, which lost 7 bases and 6 bases, there was a span of 13 bases. The CDR3 contains 12 residues. This CDR3 reads CASMARGLEQYF. CDR3 in DNA: TGTGCCAGCATGGCCCGGGGCCTCGAGCAGTACTTC.

This clonotype turned up a few times. The chain is built from TRBV9 and TRBJ2-1; tentative D call: TRBD2 (6 bases). Between the trimmed V and J ends, which lost 2 bases and 6 bases, there was a span of 15 bases. Germline V lookup: CDR1 SGDLS, CDR2 YYNGEE. The CDR3 runs 15 residues. CDR3 sequence reads: CASSVLGGSANEQFF. For the CDR3, the DNA is TGTGCCAGCAGCGTCTTGGGGGGATCAGCCAATGAGCAGTTCTTC.

There are a few counts of this clonotype. The chain recombines TRBV9 with TRBJ1-2, with D tentatively TRBD1 (5 bases). The CDR3 is 15 residues long. Deletions cut 4 bases from V and 9 bases from J, with 22 bases between. CDR1 and CDR2 (germline): SGDLS, YYNGEE. CDR3 nucleotides: TGTGCCAGCAGCCCTCAGGGAGGCCTTGGATTTAGCTACACCTTC. Its protein product is CASSPQGGLGFSYTF.

The J gene is TRBJ2-5, the V gene TRBV5-1, with 11 bases matching TRBD2. The CDR3 extends over 15 amino acids. CDR1 is SGHRS and CDR2 is YFSETQ in the germline V gene. Trimming took 6 bases from V and 2 from J; bases not matched to a gene: 6. The CDR3 DNA reads TGCGCCAGCATCCTGGGGACTAGCGGTCAAGAGACCCAGTACTTC. The encoded protein is CASILGTSGQETQYF.

This chain connects TRBV12-3 or TRBV12-4 to TRBJ2-7; D is unclear. The length of the CDR3 is 13 residues. V shed 6 bases and J shed 4 bases, with 13 bases lying between them. CDR3 coding DNA: TGTGCCAGCAGCCCGCGCCCTAATTACGAGCAGTACTTC. The encoded protein is CASSPRPNYEQYF.

The rearrangement links TRBV20-1 to TRBJ2-7; TRBD2 agrees at 9 bases. Germline trimming cut 3 bases from V and 7 bases from J; bases unmatched to any gene: 7. The CDR3 length is 13 residues. Germline-derived CDR1 and CDR2 are DFQATT and SNEGSKA (reference sequence). In nucleotides, the CDR3 is TGCAGTGCTAGTGCGGGAGGGCCCCGGGAGCAGTACTTC. Residues: CSASAGGPREQYF.

As for this clonotype: Because the CDR3's place on the DNA is in doubt, the DNA is left out and the CDR3 is given as listed by TCRdb. The chain carries TRBV9 and TRBJ2-2. Counting both end residues, the CDR3 totals 13 amino acids. Looked up from germline, CDR1 is SGDLS and CDR2 is YYNGEE. The CDR3 region is CASSPRRAGELFF.

The rearrangement links TRBV2 to TRBJ2-7, with a tentative D call TRBD1 (6 bases). The CDR3 is 16 amino acids. V lost 1 base to trimming and J lost 6 bases, with 19 bases between them. Germline-derived CDR1 and CDR2 are SNHLY and FYNNEI. The CDR3 nucleotides are TGTGCCAGCAGTGAAGACAGGGCCCGATCTGCTGGCGAGCAGTACTTC. As protein: CASSEDRARSAGEQYF.

The CDR3 loop reads CAISVDRYQETQYF. CDR3 in DNA: TGTGCCATCAGTGTTGACAGGTACCAAGAGACCCAGTACTTC. The chain is built from TRBV10-3 and TRBJ2-5; D is perhaps TRBD1 (6 bases). Per the germline V gene, CDR1 is ENHRY and CDR2 is SYGVKD. The CDR3 contains 14 residues. V was trimmed by 4 bases and J by 0 bases, leaving 9 bases between them.

This clonotype was seen a handful of times. The V and J genes are TRBV11-2 and TRBJ1-2; a weak D match, TRBD1 (6 bases). The CDR3 runs to 14 residues. CDR1 is SGHAT, CDR2 FQNNGV, per germline. The V end was cut by 3 bases, the J end by 6 bases, with 14 bases between. The CDR3: CASSLIRGDDGYTF. CDR3 sequence (DNA): TGTGCCAGCAGCTTGATAAGGGGGGATGATGGCTACACCTTC.

This clonotype was detected a few times. The chain couples TRBV20-1 to TRBJ2-5; D is perhaps TRBD1 (6 bases). The CDR3 has 13 residues. From germline, CDR1 is DFQATT and CDR2 SNEGSKA (reference sequence). With 6 bases removed from V and 0 bases from J, the gap between germline ends came to 11 bases. The CDR3 DNA reads as TGCAGTGCCACGGACAGAAACCAAGAGACCCAGTACTTC. This sequence encodes CSATDRNQETQYF.